This record covers a single TCR beta chain. The CDR3 extends over 12 amino acids. The V end was cut by 8 bases, the J end by 6 bases, with 14 bases between. CDR1 and CDR2 (germline): SNHLY, FYNNEI. The assay was immunoSEQ multiplex PCR, and TCRdb's table has in-frame clones only and misses some. The sample lists 850,000 to 1,100,000 clones, around 77% occurring once. These data belong to a study of shared clonotypes between healthy human individuals. Material: memory CD4+ T cells from PBMCs. Regarding subset: CD45RA-negative fraction. The source of this sequence is a man aged 18 to 30 in good health. Some clones in this sample may be carry-over from other donors' samples. This rearrangement joins TRBV2 to TRBJ2-7; the D gene is possibly TRBD1 (5 bases). CDR3 nucleotides: TGTGCCAGCTCTGGGGCAGGGTCCGAGCAGTACTTC. As protein: CASSGAGSEQYF.